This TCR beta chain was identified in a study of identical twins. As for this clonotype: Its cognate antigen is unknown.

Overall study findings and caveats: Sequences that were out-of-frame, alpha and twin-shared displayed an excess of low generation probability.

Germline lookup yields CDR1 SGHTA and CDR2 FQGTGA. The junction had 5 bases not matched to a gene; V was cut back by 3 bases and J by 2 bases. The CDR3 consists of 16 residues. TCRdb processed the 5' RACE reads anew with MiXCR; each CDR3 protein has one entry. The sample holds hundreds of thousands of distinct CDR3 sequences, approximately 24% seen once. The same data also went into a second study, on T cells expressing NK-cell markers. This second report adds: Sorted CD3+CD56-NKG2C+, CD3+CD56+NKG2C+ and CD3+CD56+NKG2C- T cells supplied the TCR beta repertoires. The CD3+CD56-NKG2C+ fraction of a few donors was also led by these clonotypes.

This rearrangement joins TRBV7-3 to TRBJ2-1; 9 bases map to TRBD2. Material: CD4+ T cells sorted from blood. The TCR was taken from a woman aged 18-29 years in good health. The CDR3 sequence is CASSLISGGPYNEQFF. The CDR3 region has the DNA TGTGCCAGCAGCTTGATAAGCGGGGGGCCCTACAATGAGCAGTTCTTC.